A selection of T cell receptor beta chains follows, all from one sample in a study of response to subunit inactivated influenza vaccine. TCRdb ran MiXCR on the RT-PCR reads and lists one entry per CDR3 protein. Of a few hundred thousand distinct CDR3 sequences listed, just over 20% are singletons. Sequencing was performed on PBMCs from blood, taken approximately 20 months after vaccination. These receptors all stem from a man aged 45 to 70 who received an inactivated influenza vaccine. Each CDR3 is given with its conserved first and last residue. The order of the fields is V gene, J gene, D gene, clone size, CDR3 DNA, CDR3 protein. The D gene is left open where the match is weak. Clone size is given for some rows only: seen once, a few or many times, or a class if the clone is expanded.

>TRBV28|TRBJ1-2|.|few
TGTGCCAGCAGTTTAGCCCCTCCTGGCTACACCTTC
CASSLAPPGYTF
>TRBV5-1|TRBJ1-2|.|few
TGCGCCAGCAGCTTGGAGGTAGCTAACTATGGCTACACCTTC
CASSLEVANYGYTF
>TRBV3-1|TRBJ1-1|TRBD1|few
TGTGCCAGCAGCCAAACAGGGGTTTATACTGAAGCTTTCTTT
CASSQTGVYTEAFF
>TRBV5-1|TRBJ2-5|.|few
TGCGCCAGCAGCTTGCATGGTAGCGGATCCCGGAAAGAGACCCAGTACTTC
CASSLHGSGSRKETQYF
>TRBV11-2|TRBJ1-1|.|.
TGTGCCAGCAGAAGAGTCATCGGGGGCGCGCGGACTGAAGCTTTCTTT
CASRRVIGGARTEAFF
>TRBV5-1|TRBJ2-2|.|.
TGCGCCAGCAGCCAGGTGGGACCAAACACCGGGGAGCTGTTTTTT
CASSQVGPNTGELFF
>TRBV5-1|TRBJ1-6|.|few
TGCGCCAGCAGCCGGGAGTCCGGTAATTCACCCCTCCACTTT
CASSRESGNSPLHF
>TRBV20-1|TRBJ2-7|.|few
TGCAGTGCGGGCTTCCAGGGATTCTCCTACGAGCAGTACTTC
CSAGFQGFSYEQYF
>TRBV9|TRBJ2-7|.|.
TGTGCCAGCAGCCCCGCCGGGACACCGGGCTACGAGCAGTACTTC
CASSPAGTPGYEQYF
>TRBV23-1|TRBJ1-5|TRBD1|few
TGCGCCAGCAGTCAATCAGGAACAGGGGAGGATAGCAATCAGCCCCAGCATTTT
CASSQSGTGEDSNQPQHF
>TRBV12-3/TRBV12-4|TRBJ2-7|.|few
TGTGCCAGCAGTAGGGACGGCTACGAGCAGTACTTC
CASSRDGYEQYF
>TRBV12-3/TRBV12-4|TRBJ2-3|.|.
TGTGCCAGCAGTTTACTTTCCCGGGGACGGGGCACAGATACGCAGTATTTT
CASSLLSRGRGTDTQYF
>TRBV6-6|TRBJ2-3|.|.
TGTGCCAGCAGCCCGGGTGCGTATACGCAGTATTTT
CASSPGAYTQYF
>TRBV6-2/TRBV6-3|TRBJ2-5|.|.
TGTGCCAGCAGTCCGGTCCAAGAGACCCAGTACTTC
CASSPVQETQYF
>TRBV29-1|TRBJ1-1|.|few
TGCAGCGTGAAAGGCCGATACACTGAAGCTTTCTTT
CSVKGRYTEAFF
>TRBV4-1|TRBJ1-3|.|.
TGCGCCAGCAGCCAAGATTCGGGATACTCTGGAAACACCATATATTTT
CASSQDSGYSGNTIYF
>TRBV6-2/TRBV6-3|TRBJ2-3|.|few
TGTGCCAGCAACCTGGACGGATCCGGCACAGATACGCAGTATTTT
CASNLDGSGTDTQYF
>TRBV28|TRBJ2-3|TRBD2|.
TGTGCCAGCAGTACGTTCGGGACTAGGAGCGATACGCAGTATTTT
CASSTFGTRSDTQYF
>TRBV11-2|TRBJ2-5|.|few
TGTGCCAGCAGCTTAGATAGCGGCTCCTCGGAGACCCAGTACTTC
CASSLDSGSSETQYF
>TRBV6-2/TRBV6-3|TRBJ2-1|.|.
TGTGCCAGCAGTTACGCCCTTCCGGGGTACAATGAGCAGTTCTTC
CASSYALPGYNEQFF
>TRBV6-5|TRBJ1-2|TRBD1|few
TGTGCCAGCAGTTACCGGACAGGGCGCGGCTACACCTTC
CASSYRTGRGYTF
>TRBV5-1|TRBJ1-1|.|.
TGCGCCAGCAGCTTGGAAGGGGCGCGGACTGAAGCTTTCTTT
CASSLEGARTEAFF
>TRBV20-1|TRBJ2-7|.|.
TGCAGTGCGCGCGGACTACCCTACGAGCAGTACTTC
CSARGLPYEQYF
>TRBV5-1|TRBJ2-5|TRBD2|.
TGCGCCAGCAGACCGACTAGCGGGAGAGAGTACCAAGAGACCCAGTACTTC
CASRPTSGREYQETQYF
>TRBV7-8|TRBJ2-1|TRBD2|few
TGTGCCACGAAACCGGGACTAGCTGTAAATGAGCAGTTCTTC
CATKPGLAVNEQFF
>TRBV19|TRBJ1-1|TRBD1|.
TGTGCCACAAAACAGGGGGCGACTGAAGCTTTCTTT
CATKQGATEAFF
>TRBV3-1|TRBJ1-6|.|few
TGTGCCAGCAGAAACCAAGCGGGGGAAGGAACTAATTCACCCCTCCACTTT
CASRNQAGEGTNSPLHF
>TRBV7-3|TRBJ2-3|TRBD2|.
TGTGCCAGCAGCCTGATAAGCGGGACTAGGGCAGATACGCAGTATTTT
CASSLISGTRADTQYF
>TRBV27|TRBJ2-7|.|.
TGTGCCAGCAGTTCCCCTCTCAGATCCACCTACGAGCAGTACTTC
CASSSPLRSTYEQYF
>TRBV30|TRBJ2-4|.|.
TGTGCCTGGAGTTCGACCCCCAATTGGCGGGGTCAGTACTTC
CAWSSTPNWRGQYF
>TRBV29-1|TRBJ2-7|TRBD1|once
TGCAGCGATCACTTGGGCAGGGGGCTTAGGTACGAGCAGTACTTC
CSDHLGRGLRYEQYF
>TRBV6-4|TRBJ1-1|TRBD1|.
TGTGCCAGCAGCAGACAGGGGGGGAACACTGAAGCTTTCTTT
CASSRQGGNTEAFF
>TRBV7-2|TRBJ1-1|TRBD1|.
TGTGCCAGCAGCGTGGACAGGGTCACTGAAGCTTTCTTT
CASSVDRVTEAFF
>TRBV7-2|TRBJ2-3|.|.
TGTGCCAGCAGCTTAGTAGGGGTTGGCACAGATACGCAGTATTTT
CASSLVGVGTDTQYF
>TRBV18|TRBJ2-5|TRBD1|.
TGTGCCAGCTCACTACAGGGGTACCAAGAGACCCAGTACTTC
CASSLQGYQETQYF
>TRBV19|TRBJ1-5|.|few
TGTGCCAGTAGCCCTCCCAGGGTTGGTCAGCCCCAGCATTTT
CASSPPRVGQPQHF
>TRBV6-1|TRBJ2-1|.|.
TGTGCCAGCAGCACTGATCCCTACAATGAGCAGTTCTTC
CASSTDPYNEQFF
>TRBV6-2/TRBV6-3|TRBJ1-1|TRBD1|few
TGTGCCAGCAGTTCAAACAGGGGACTAGGAGCTTTCTTT
CASSSNRGLGAFF
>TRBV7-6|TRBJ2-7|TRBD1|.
TGTGCCAGCAGCGGGACCGGGACAGGGACTTACGAGCAGTACTTC
CASSGTGTGTYEQYF
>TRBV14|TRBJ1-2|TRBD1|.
TGTGCCAGCAGCCAGATGACAGGGAATGGCTACACCTTC
CASSQMTGNGYTF
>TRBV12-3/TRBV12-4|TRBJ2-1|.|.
TGTGCCAGCAGTTTATTCAGTTACAATGAGCAGTTCTTC
CASSLFSYNEQFF
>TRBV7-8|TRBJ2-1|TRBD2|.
TGTGCCAGCAGCTTAGAAGTAGCGGGGGGCTACAATGAGCAGTTCTTC
CASSLEVAGGYNEQFF
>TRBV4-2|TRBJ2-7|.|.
TGTGCCAGCAGCCAAACGGTTCGCGGCTTCGCCTACGAGCAGTACTTC
CASSQTVRGFAYEQYF
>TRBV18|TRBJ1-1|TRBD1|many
TGTGCCAGCTCACCGGGACAGGGTCTGAACACTGAAGCTTTCTTT
CASSPGQGLNTEAFF
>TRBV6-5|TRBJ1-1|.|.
TGTGCCAGCAGTAACGGACCAGGGAACACTGAAGCTTTCTTT
CASSNGPGNTEAFF
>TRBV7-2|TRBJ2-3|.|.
TGTGCCAGCAGCTCATTCGGGACTACAGGGTCAGATACGCAGTATTTT
CASSSFGTTGSDTQYF
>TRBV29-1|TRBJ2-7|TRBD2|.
TGCAGCGTTGTAGGTGCGGGAGTTAACGAGCAGTACTTC
CSVVGAGVNEQYF
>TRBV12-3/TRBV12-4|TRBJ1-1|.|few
TGTGCCAGCAGAAAGACCAACACTGAAGCTTTCTTT
CASRKTNTEAFF
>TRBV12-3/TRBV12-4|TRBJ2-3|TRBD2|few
TGTGCCAGCGCCCCATTGGCGGGGGAACCAGATACGCAGTATTTT
CASAPLAGEPDTQYF
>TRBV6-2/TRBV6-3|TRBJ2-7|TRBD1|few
TGTGCCAGCAGTTACTCGGCAGGGGGTGTCGACGAGCAGTACTTC
CASSYSAGGVDEQYF
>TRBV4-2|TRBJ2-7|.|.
TGTGCCAGCAGCCAAGAGTCCCAGACACCCTACGAGCAGTACTTC
CASSQESQTPYEQYF
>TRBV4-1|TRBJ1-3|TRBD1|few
TGCGCCAGCAGCCAAGAAATCCGGACAGGTGGAAACACCATATATTTT
CASSQEIRTGGNTIYF
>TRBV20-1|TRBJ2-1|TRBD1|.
TGCAGTGCCCGGACAGGGCGCGATTCCTACAATGAGCAGTTCTTC
CSARTGRDSYNEQFF
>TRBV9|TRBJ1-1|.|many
TGTGCCAGCAGCCCCCGAGTGGACACTGAAGCTTTCTTT
CASSPRVDTEAFF
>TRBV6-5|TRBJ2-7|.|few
TGTGCCAGCAGTTACTCTTCCGAGCAGTACTTC
CASSYSSEQYF
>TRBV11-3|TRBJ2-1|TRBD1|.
TGTGCCAGCGCAGACAGGGACTACAATGAGCAGTTCTTC
CASADRDYNEQFF
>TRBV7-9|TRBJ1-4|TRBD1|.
TGTGCCAGCAGCTTAGCGACAGGGGGAGGTGAAAAACTGTTTTTT
CASSLATGGGEKLFF
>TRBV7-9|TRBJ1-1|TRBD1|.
TGTGCCAGCAGCTTAGCGAGGGAGGCACAGGGGGACACTGAAGCTTTCTTT
CASSLAREAQGDTEAFF
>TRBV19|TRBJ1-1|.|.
TGTGCCAGTAGGAGGGGGGCCACCAGCACTGAAGCTTTCTTT
CASRRGATSTEAFF
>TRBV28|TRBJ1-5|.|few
TGTGCCAGCAGTTTATGTGCCCCGGGGCCCGTAATATGCAATCAGCCCCAGCATTTT
CASSLCAPGPVICNQPQHF